This is a list of T cell receptor beta chains from one sample in a study of blood T cell repertoires in COVID-19. Sequenced by immunoSEQ multiplex PCR; TCRdb stores in-frame clones only, minus some. The sample shows hundreds of thousands of clones, about 90% of them seen only once. Material for sequencing was PBMCs or T cells enriched from blood (not recorded which). The receptors here all came from a woman aged 30 to 39 who had recovered from COVID-19. Each CDR3 is given with its conserved first and last residue. D genes are given only for firm matches. Only part of the rows carry a size: once, few, many, or a class if the clone is expanded.

>NA|13|TRBV3-1/TRBV3-2|TRBJ2-7|NA
TGTGCCAGCAGCCAAGCCCCATCGGGCGAGCAGTACTTC
CASSQAPSGEQYF
>NA|11|TRBV21-1|TRBJ2-7|NA
TGTGCCAGTCCATGGGGGGACGAGCAGTACTTC
CASPWGDEQYF
>NA|14|TRBV19|TRBJ2-3|NA
TGTGCCAGTAGTAGACCGGGGACTCGAAATACGCAGTATTTT
CASSRPGTRNTQYF
>NA|14|TRBV19|TRBJ2-1|NA
TGTGCCAGTAGTCTGGGACTGCTTTACAATGAGCAGTTCTTC
CASSLGLLYNEQFF
>NA|15|TRBV2|TRBJ1-4|NA
TGTGCCAGCAGTGTCGGACAGTCGCCTAATGAAAAACTGTTTTTT
CASSVGQSPNEKLFF
>once|18|TRBV7-2|TRBJ2-7|TRBD2
TGTGCCAGCAGCTTCGGGACTAGCGGGAGACCTAGCTCCTACGAGCAGTACTTC
CASSFGTSGRPSSYEQYF
>NA|17|TRBV12-5|TRBJ2-2|TRBD1
TGTGCTAGTGGTTTGGTACTGGGACAGGGTCTCACCGGGGAGCTGTTTTTT
CASGLVLGQGLTGELFF
>NA|14|TRBV6-5|TRBJ1-5|TRBD1
TGTGCCAGCACTCAAGACAGGGCAGCGAAGCCCCAGCATTTT
CASTQDRAAKPQHF
>few|16|TRBV28|TRBJ1-3|NA
TGTGCCAGCAGTTTGCAGGAAAGAGTACCCGGAAACACCATATATTTT
CASSLQERVPGNTIYF
>NA|14|TRBV2|TRBJ2-5|TRBD2
TGTGCCAGCAGTGACACTAGCGGGAGGGAGACCCAGTACTTC
CASSDTSGRETQYF
>NA|14|TRBV16|TRBJ1-2|NA
TGTGCCAGCAGCCAATCGACAGGCATCTATGGCTACACCTTC
CASSQSTGIYGYTF